The rows below give T cell receptor beta chains drawn from one sample of a study of blood T cells in healthy people across ages. TCRdb redid the calling of the 5' RACE reads with MiXCR, one entry per CDR3 protein. The sample has roughly 1,500,000 distinct CDR3 sequences, roughly 45% seen once. Sequencing was performed on blood. The receptors were sampled from a woman aged 18-35 years in good health. CDR3s include the opening cysteine and the closing phenylalanine or tryptophan. Each record gives: V gene, CDR3 length, D gene, J gene, clone size, CDR3 protein, CDR3 DNA. The D gene is left open where the match is weak. Some rows mark clone size as missing; the rest say once, few, many or name a class of expanded clone.

V gene: TRBV6-2/TRBV6-3
CDR3 length: 14
D gene: TRBD1
J gene: TRBJ2-3
clone size: -
CDR3 protein: CASSYGRGLNTQYF
CDR3 DNA: TGTGCCAGCAGTTATGGCAGGGGGCTTAATACGCAGTATTTT

V gene: TRBV3-1
CDR3 length: 14
D gene: -
J gene: TRBJ2-7
clone size: -
CDR3 protein: CASRKGTSTYEQYF
CDR3 DNA: TGTGCCAGCAGAAAGGGGACCTCTACCTACGAGCAGTACTTC

V gene: TRBV20-1
CDR3 length: 15
D gene: TRBD2
J gene: TRBJ2-1
clone size: -
CDR3 protein: CSASWAGGPYNEQFF
CDR3 DNA: TGCAGTGCTAGTTGGGCGGGAGGTCCCTACAATGAGCAGTTCTTC

V gene: TRBV27
CDR3 length: 14
D gene: -
J gene: TRBJ1-3
clone size: -
CDR3 protein: CASPPRYSGNTIYF
CDR3 DNA: TGTGCCAGCCCTCCACGTTACTCTGGAAACACCATATATTTT

V gene: TRBV10-2
CDR3 length: 14
D gene: -
J gene: TRBJ2-4
clone size: -
CDR3 protein: CASRAGLAKNIQYF
CDR3 DNA: TGCGCCAGCAGGGCGGGACTAGCCAAAAACATTCAGTACTTC

V gene: TRBV28
CDR3 length: 14
D gene: -
J gene: TRBJ1-5
clone size: -
CDR3 protein: CARSLLRTGAPQHF
CDR3 DNA: TGTGCCCGCAGTTTACTCCGAACCGGGGCGCCCCAGCATTTT

V gene: TRBV4-1
CDR3 length: 16
D gene: TRBD2
J gene: TRBJ2-4
clone size: few
CDR3 protein: CASSQDGGADKNIQYF
CDR3 DNA: TGCGCCAGCAGCCAAGACGGGGGGGCAGACAAAAACATTCAGTACTTC

V gene: TRBV12-3/TRBV12-4
CDR3 length: 14
D gene: TRBD1
J gene: TRBJ1-5
clone size: -
CDR3 protein: CAGSSQGNNQPQHF
CDR3 DNA: TGTGCCGGGTCCTCACAGGGGAACAATCAGCCCCAGCATTTT

V gene: TRBV11-2
CDR3 length: 15
D gene: TRBD1
J gene: TRBJ1-1
clone size: -
CDR3 protein: CASSSSDRANTEAFF
CDR3 DNA: TGTGCCAGCAGCTCATCAGACAGGGCGAACACTGAAGCTTTCTTT

V gene: TRBV7-2
CDR3 length: 16
D gene: -
J gene: TRBJ1-3
clone size: -
CDR3 protein: CACSLGPRGDGNTIYF
CDR3 DNA: TGTGCCTGCAGCTTAGGCCCCAGGGGAGACGGAAACACCATATATTTT

V gene: TRBV20-1
CDR3 length: 14
D gene: TRBD1
J gene: TRBJ2-7
clone size: -
CDR3 protein: CSARTRTGGYEQYF
CDR3 DNA: TGCAGTGCTAGAACTAGGACAGGGGGCTACGAGCAGTACTTC

V gene: TRBV12-3/TRBV12-4
CDR3 length: 15
D gene: -
J gene: TRBJ1-1
clone size: -
CDR3 protein: CASTLERTGSTEAFF
CDR3 DNA: TGTGCCAGCACCCTAGAACGAACAGGGAGCACTGAAGCTTTCTTT

V gene: TRBV10-3
CDR3 length: 15
D gene: -
J gene: TRBJ2-1
clone size: -
CDR3 protein: CAIRPEGSSYNEQFF
CDR3 DNA: TGTGCCATCAGACCCGAGGGGAGCTCCTACAATGAGCAGTTCTTC

V gene: TRBV7-6
CDR3 length: 18
D gene: TRBD1
J gene: TRBJ2-6
clone size: -
CDR3 protein: CASSPTQGQSSGANVLTF
CDR3 DNA: TGTGCCAGCAGCCCCACGCAGGGACAGAGCTCTGGGGCCAACGTCCTGACTTTC

V gene: TRBV9
CDR3 length: 14
D gene: -
J gene: TRBJ2-3
clone size: -
CDR3 protein: CASSNSGAADTQYF
CDR3 DNA: TGTGCCAGCAGCAATTCCGGGGCGGCGGATACGCAGTATTTT

V gene: TRBV5-1
CDR3 length: 17
D gene: TRBD1
J gene: TRBJ1-2
clone size: -
CDR3 protein: CASSSTPGTGANYGYTF
CDR3 DNA: TGCGCCAGCAGCTCCACCCCCGGGACAGGAGCTAACTATGGCTACACCTTC

V gene: TRBV21-1
CDR3 length: 15
D gene: -
J gene: TRBJ1-5
clone size: -
CDR3 protein: CTSSKAAEGDQPQHF
CDR3 DNA: TGTACCAGCAGCAAAGCGGCGGAGGGGGATCAGCCCCAGCATTTT

V gene: TRBV24-1
CDR3 length: 15
D gene: -
J gene: TRBJ2-2
clone size: -
CDR3 protein: CATSDPVEDTGELFF
CDR3 DNA: TGTGCCACCAGTGACCCCGTTGAGGACACCGGGGAGCTGTTTTTT

V gene: TRBV5-1
CDR3 length: 15
D gene: -
J gene: TRBJ2-3
clone size: -
CDR3 protein: CASMSSRTSTDTQYF
CDR3 DNA: TGCGCCAGCATGTCGAGCAGAACTAGCACAGATACGCAGTATTTT

V gene: TRBV3-1
CDR3 length: 15
D gene: -
J gene: TRBJ2-5
clone size: few
CDR3 protein: CASSPYGTSQETQYF
CDR3 DNA: TGTGCCAGCAGCCCATATGGGACTTCCCAAGAGACCCAGTACTTC

V gene: TRBV29-1
CDR3 length: 11
D gene: -
J gene: TRBJ2-3
clone size: few
CDR3 protein: CSLTGTDTQYF
CDR3 DNA: TGCAGCTTAACGGGGACAGATACGCAGTATTTT

V gene: TRBV20-1
CDR3 length: 13
D gene: -
J gene: TRBJ2-5
clone size: -
CDR3 protein: CSATGGVQETQYF
CDR3 DNA: TGCAGTGCTACAGGCGGGGTCCAAGAGACCCAGTACTTC

V gene: TRBV2
CDR3 length: 15
D gene: -
J gene: TRBJ2-1
clone size: -
CDR3 protein: CASSDSSGTGGEQFF
CDR3 DNA: TGTGCCAGCAGTGATTCTAGCGGGACAGGTGGGGAGCAGTTCTTC

V gene: TRBV7-2
CDR3 length: 19
D gene: TRBD2
J gene: TRBJ2-3
clone size: -
CDR3 protein: CASSLVSVVLAGGTDTQYF
CDR3 DNA: TGTGCCAGCAGCTTAGTCTCCGTGGTCCTAGCGGGGGGCACAGATACGCAGTATTTT

V gene: TRBV27
CDR3 length: 13
D gene: -
J gene: TRBJ1-2
clone size: many
CDR3 protein: CASSLGGNRGYTF
CDR3 DNA: TGTGCCAGCAGTTTAGGCGGGAACCGTGGCTACACCTTC

V gene: TRBV5-1
CDR3 length: 15
D gene: TRBD2
J gene: TRBJ2-1
clone size: -
CDR3 protein: CASSPVGGSTDEQFF
CDR3 DNA: TGCGCCAGCAGCCCGGTCGGGGGGTCCACCGATGAGCAGTTCTTC

V gene: TRBV29-1
CDR3 length: 13
D gene: -
J gene: TRBJ2-3
clone size: -
CDR3 protein: CSATPGGTDTRYF
CDR3 DNA: TGCAGCGCAACACCGGGGGGCACAGATACGCGGTATTTT

V gene: TRBV5-1
CDR3 length: 12
D gene: -
J gene: TRBJ2-5
clone size: -
CDR3 protein: CASSFNRDTSYF
CDR3 DNA: TGCGCCAGCAGCTTCAACCGGGACACTTCGTACTTC

V gene: TRBV20-1
CDR3 length: 13
D gene: TRBD1
J gene: TRBJ2-7
clone size: -
CDR3 protein: CSAGKGGSFEQYF
CDR3 DNA: TGCAGTGCTGGAAAAGGGGGCTCTTTCGAGCAGTACTTC

V gene: TRBV24-1
CDR3 length: 15
D gene: -
J gene: TRBJ2-7
clone size: -
CDR3 protein: CAPYRRTDFSYEQYF
CDR3 DNA: TGTGCCCCCTACCGGCGGACAGATTTTTCCTACGAGCAGTACTTC

V gene: TRBV12-3/TRBV12-4
CDR3 length: 15
D gene: TRBD1
J gene: TRBJ2-7
clone size: -
CDR3 protein: CASSPRTGDRYEQYF
CDR3 DNA: TGTGCCAGCAGCCCCCGGACAGGGGATAGGTACGAGCAGTACTTC

V gene: TRBV21-1
CDR3 length: 15
D gene: -
J gene: TRBJ2-1
clone size: few
CDR3 protein: CASSRRDPFDNEQFF
CDR3 DNA: TGTGCCAGCAGCAGACGAGACCCCTTCGACAATGAGCAGTTCTTC

V gene: TRBV4-1
CDR3 length: 19
D gene: -
J gene: TRBJ1-5
clone size: -
CDR3 protein: CASSQGVSTGDNSNQPQHF
CDR3 DNA: TGCGCCAGCAGCCAAGGGGTGTCGACAGGAGATAATAGCAATCAGCCCCAGCATTTT

V gene: TRBV3-1
CDR3 length: 14
D gene: -
J gene: TRBJ2-7
clone size: few
CDR3 protein: CASSQDGTFREQYF
CDR3 DNA: TGTGCCAGCAGCCAAGATGGGACGTTTCGAGAGCAGTACTTC

V gene: TRBV12-3/TRBV12-4
CDR3 length: 12
D gene: -
J gene: TRBJ2-3
clone size: few
CDR3 protein: CASSLDLGSGYF
CDR3 DNA: TGTGCCAGCAGTTTAGATTTGGGCTCAGGGTATTTT

V gene: TRBV7-9
CDR3 length: 13
D gene: TRBD1
J gene: TRBJ1-2
clone size: many
CDR3 protein: CASSPTGSYGYTF
CDR3 DNA: TGTGCCAGCAGCCCGACAGGGTCCTATGGCTACACCTTC

V gene: TRBV7-2
CDR3 length: 14
D gene: -
J gene: TRBJ2-4
clone size: -
CDR3 protein: CASSSGTSDHIQYF
CDR3 DNA: TGTGCCAGCAGCTCCGGGACTTCAGACCACATTCAGTACTTC

V gene: TRBV6-2/TRBV6-3
CDR3 length: 15
D gene: TRBD2
J gene: TRBJ2-7
clone size: once
CDR3 protein: CASSHPSGGNNEQYF
CDR3 DNA: TGTGCCAGCAGTCACCCTAGCGGGGGTAACAATGAGCAGTACTTC

V gene: TRBV20-1
CDR3 length: 15
D gene: -
J gene: TRBJ1-1
clone size: -
CDR3 protein: CSARASSTMNTEAFF
CDR3 DNA: TGCAGTGCTAGAGCGTCGTCCACGATGAACACTGAAGCTTTCTTT

V gene: TRBV12-3/TRBV12-4
CDR3 length: 14
D gene: -
J gene: TRBJ2-5
clone size: few
CDR3 protein: CASSSDRIAETQYF
CDR3 DNA: TGTGCCAGCAGCTCGGACCGAATAGCGGAGACCCAGTACTTC